The 18 T cell receptor beta chains presented below share a single source sample, sequenced in a study of CXCR3-negative and CXCR3-positive naive CD8 T cells. UMI-tagged TRB cDNA libraries were built via 5' RACE. For each CDR3 protein, TCRdb gives one entry from its re-call of the 5' RACE reads, without DNA. The sample has around 96,000 distinct CDR3 sequences. The sequenced sample was naive CXCR3- CD8+ T cells from blood. This sample's subset: CD45RO-CCR7+CD27+CD95- naive CD8+ T cells lacking CXCR3 (TNR3-). All receptors derive from a human donor in good health. Some clones in this sample may be carry-over from other donors' samples.

CDR3 loop: CASSFSSGGLYEQYF. The chain joins TRBV13 to TRBJ2-7; absent DNA, TCRdb's TRBD1 call cannot be checked. The germline V gene encodes CDR1 PRHDT and CDR2 FYEKMQ (reference sequence). CDR3 size: 15 residues.

The chain carries TRBV29-1 and TRBJ2-1; TCRdb outputs TRBD1, but without DNA this stays unchecked. The germline V gene has CDR1 SQVTM and CDR2 ANQGSEA. CDR3 size: 12 residues. The CDR3 here is CSVEQGNEWQFF.

The V gene is TRBV9, the J gene TRBJ2-7; the TCRdb D gene call, TRBD1, has no DNA to confirm it. Germline CDR1 SGDLS, CDR2 YYNGEE. The CDR3 sequence is 14 residues long. The CDR3 spells CASSAREGSYEQYF. Full variable domain (remainder filled in from reference TRBV9 and TRBJ2-7): DSGVTQTPKHLITATGQRVTLRCSPRSGDLSVYWYQQSLDQGLQFLIQYYNGEERAKGNILERFSAQQFPDLHSELNLSSLELGDSALYFCASSAREGSYEQYFGPGTRLTVT.

The rearrangement links TRBV29-1 to TRBJ2-2; without DNA, the TCRdb call of TRBD1 cannot be checked. Germline V gene sequence: CDR1 SQVTM, CDR2 ANQGSEA. The CDR3 totals 16 residues. Here the CDR3 reads CSVRDDRGGNTGELFF.

The gene calls are TRBV28 and TRBJ2-3; there is no DNA to check the TCRdb D call of TRBD1. The CDR3 is 14 residues long. Looked up from germline, CDR1 is MDHEN and CDR2 is SYDVKM. CDR3 sequence: CASSPTTDTDTQYF.

The chain couples TRBV15 to TRBJ1-2; the TRBD1 assignment by TCRdb is unverifiable without DNA. This CDR3 region has 14 residues. CDR1 is LNHNV and CDR2 is YYDKDF in the germline V gene (reference sequence). CDR3 region: CATSRPPGTADYTF.

V and J are TRBV7-2 and TRBJ2-7; TCRdb gives TRBD2 as the D gene, but with no DNA this cannot be confirmed. This CDR3 spans 14 amino acids. The V gene's germline CDR1 is SGHTA and CDR2 FQGNSA. CDR3: CASSSPGLSYEQYF.

This rearrangement joins TRBV4-1 to TRBJ1-5; TCRdb indicates TRBD1, and absent DNA this call remains unverified. The CDR3 consists of 15 residues. Germline V gene sequence: CDR1 MGHRA, CDR2 YSYEKL. The CDR3 reads CASSPGEGRAQPQHF.

This chain joins TRBV4-1 and TRBJ2-7; the TRBD2 assignment by TCRdb is unverifiable without DNA. CDR1 and CDR2 from the germline V gene are MGHRA and YSYEKL. There are 16 residues in the CDR3. The CDR3 sequence is CASSQDYPPRYVEQYF.

This chain uses TRBV29-1 with TRBJ2-7; the TCRdb call, TRBD1, lacks DNA for checking. Germline values: CDR1 SQVTM, CDR2 ANQGSEA. The CDR3 runs to 12 residues. CDR3 protein: CSVGTESIEQYF.

V gene TRBV29-1 combines with J gene TRBJ2-1; TCRdb designates TRBD1, a call that cannot be tested without DNA. The germline V gene has CDR1 SQVTM and CDR2 ANQGSEA. This CDR3 spans 15 amino acids. CDR3 amino acids: CSVEGEGLSYNEQFF.

The chain's CDR3 is CASSLMNTEAFF. The J gene is TRBJ1-1, the V gene TRBV18. The CDR3 runs to 12 residues. From germline, CDR1 is KGHSH and CDR2 LQKENI.

The chain employs TRBV4-2 and TRBJ2-7; the TCRdb call, TRBD1, lacks DNA for checking. Germline CDR1 LGHNA, CDR2 YNFKEQ. The CDR3 has 13 amino acids. This chain's CDR3 is CASSQVGAYEQYF.

The chain has TRBV7-2 and TRBJ2-7. The CDR3 consists of 13 residues. Germline-derived CDR1 and CDR2 are SGHTA and FQGNSA. CDR3 in amino acids: CASSSVPTYEQYF.

The J gene is TRBJ1-1, the V gene TRBV19; TCRdb calls TRBD1, which cannot be checked without DNA. The CDR3 runs 13 residues. Germline V gives CDR1 LNHDA, CDR2 SQIVND (reference sequence). The CDR3: CASRPLGNTEAFF. Supplemented by reference TRBV19 and TRBJ1-1, the full variable domain reads DGGITQSPKYLFRKEGQNVTLSCEQNLNHDAMYWYRQDPGQGLRLIYYSQIVNDFQKGDIAEGYSVSREKKESFPLTVTSAQKNPTAFYLCASRPLGNTEAFFGQGTRLTVV.

V gene TRBV5-1 combines with J gene TRBJ2-7. The CDR3 spans 15 residues. Germline loops: CDR1 SGHRS, CDR2 YFSETQ. The CDR3: CASSLDPGTFYEQYF.

The CDR3 sequence is CSVRGAGQGPYEQYF. The V gene is TRBV29-1, the J gene TRBJ2-7; TCRdb gives TRBD2 as the D gene, but with no DNA this cannot be confirmed. Germline CDR1 SQVTM, CDR2 ANQGSEA. This CDR3 has 15 residues.

The CDR3 spells CASRGTQNEQYF. The gene calls are TRBV7-9 and TRBJ2-7. This CDR3 is 12 amino acids long. The germline V gene encodes CDR1 SEHNR and CDR2 FQNEAQ (reference sequence). The whole variable domain, filled in from reference TRBV7-9 and TRBJ2-7, reads DTGVSQNPRHKITKRGQNVTFRCDPISEHNRLYWYRQTLGQGPEFLTYFQNEAQLEKSRLLSDRFSAERPKGSFSTLEIQRTEQGDSAMYLCASRGTQNEQYFGPGTRLTVT.